This T cell receptor beta chain emerged from a study of vaccination and CD4 T cells after COVID-19. With regard to this clonotype: Its specificity is unknown.

The treatment was: approximately 9-day PBMC culture with coronavirus spike peptide pools or control peptides (ViraFEST assay). The study sequenced cultured CD4+ T cell DNA using the Oncomine TCR Beta short-read assay. One entry per CDR3 protein, called by TCRdb with MiXCR from the PCR reads. Among roughly 18,000 distinct CDR3 sequences listed, 50% to 65% were seen once. Losses at the gene ends were 0 bases for V and 6 bases for J; bases not matched to a gene: 9. In germline, CDR1 is SGHNT, CDR2 YYREEE (reference sequence). The CDR3 consists of 15 residues. The chain combines TRBV5-4 with TRBJ2-7; 7 bases align to TRBD2. The origin of this receptor is a human donor who had recovered from COVID-19. The sequenced sample was CD4+ T cells from blood, cultured in vitro. The CDR3 loop reads CASSLGAGLDGEQYF. DNA of the CDR3: TGTGCCAGCAGCTTGGGTGCAGGACTAGATGGCGAGCAGTACTTC.